Presented here are 2 T cell receptor beta chains from one specimen sequenced in a study of beta chain features in type 1 diabetes (dated by TCRdb to 2016 to 2019). General conclusions and limits of the study: Type 1 diabetes patients showed a moderate but significant shortening of TCRB CDR3 length in all four CD4+ subsets.

Which antigens these TCRs recognize remains unknown. Receptors were amplified or captured by the immunoSEQ multiplex PCR assay. The High Capacity cDNA Reverse Transcription Kit was used to reverse transcribe all of the isolated RNA, meaning that expressed TCRB transcripts were what got sequenced. Drawn from immuneACCESS, this table holds only the in-frame rearrangements with V and J called that TCRdb kept. Clones are partly lost; checked studies trace under half to an unresolved V gene and leave the rest unexplained. The sample table lists hundreds of thousands of clones, roughly an eighth of them with a count of one. 0.02% to 0.025% of the sample is in the top ten clones. The sample taken for sequencing was naive CD4+ T cells from blood. The sample's cell subset or site, from its label and the paper: true naive CD4+ T cells. These receptors all come from a man younger than 35 with type 1 diabetes.

This clone was seen a handful of times. This chain joins TRBV15 and TRBJ2-2, with 7 bases lining up with TRBD1. This CDR3 has 14 residues. V shed 8 bases and J 4 bases; nucleotides not matched to a gene: 7. The germline V gene encodes CDR1 LNHNV and CDR2 YYDKDF (reference sequence). The CDR3 DNA follows: TGTGCCACCCGAGAGGGGGCATCCACCGGGGAGCTGTTTTTT. It yields the protein CATREGASTGELFF.

This clone has only a few counts. This chain joins TRBV12-5 and TRBJ1-6; maybe TRBD1 (6 bases). The CDR3 has 15 amino acids. From germline, CDR1 is LGHNT and CDR2 FRNRAP. Trimming took 0 bases from V and 10 from J, leaving 13 bases between them. CDR3 sequence: CASGLVVQGESPLHF. DNA of the CDR3: TGTGCTAGTGGTTTGGTAGTACAGGGTGAATCACCCCTCCACTTT.